One sample yielded the 11 T cell receptor beta chains listed below, sequenced in a study of beta chain features in type 1 diabetes. Study-level results: For Type 1 diabetes patients, all four CD4+ subsets carried TCRB CDR3s that were moderately but significantly shorter.

Investigators reverse transcribed all isolated RNA, so they sequenced expressed TCRB transcripts. Assay: immunoSEQ multiplex PCR; the TCRdb copy retains only in-frame clones and omits some. The data show 150,000 to 200,000 clones, around 63% seen once. Their recognized antigens are unknown. Sequencing was done on a sample of naive CD4+ T cells from blood. All receptors come from a man in his thirties or forties with type 1 diabetes.

CDR3 sequence: CASSFRAGGGASEQYF. CDR3 nucleotide sequence: TGTGCCAGCAGCTTTCGGGCTGGCGGGGGGGCCAGCGAGCAGTACTTC. The chain recombines TRBV5-6 with TRBJ2-7, with 9 bases fitting TRBD2. Germline V gene lookup returns CDR1 SGHDT and CDR2 YYEEEE. The CDR3 totals 16 residues. V lost 2 bases to trimming and J lost 6 bases; unmatched junction nucleotides: 12.

The chain has TRBV29-1 and TRBJ1-1, with D hard to call. The CDR3 runs to 13 residues. CDR1 and CDR2 (germline): SQVTM, ANQGSEA. Trimming took off 6 bases at V and 7 bases at J, with 18 bases between the two ends. CDR3 protein: CSVDRDRRIEAFF. Here the CDR3 DNA reads TGCAGCGTCGACCGAGACCGCCGCATTGAAGCTTTCTTT.

V gene TRBV10-3 combines with J gene TRBJ1-2, with D maybe TRBD1 (5 bases). The germline V and J ends were trimmed by 7 bases and 4 bases, with 22 bases remaining between them. Germline assignment: CDR1 ENHRY and CDR2 SYGVKD. The CDR3 consists of 16 residues. Here the CDR3 reads CAITGGDAGLGYGYTF. As DNA, the CDR3 is TGTGCCATCACCGGCGGCGACGCAGGGTTAGGCTATGGCTACACCTTC.

J is TRBJ2-7 and V is TRBV21-1; the D call of TRBD2 is as the table states it, not checked on the DNA. TRBV21-1 is reported as a pseudogene. The CDR3 has 14 amino acids. In DNA form, the CDR3 reads TGTGCCAGCAGCATGGGGAGACCCGAGGGTAGGCAGTACTTC. Translating gives CASSMGRPEGRQYF.

The chain couples TRBV4-3 to TRBJ2-1; the match to TRBD2 covers 14 bases. Germline V gene lookup returns CDR1 LGHNA and CDR2 YSLEER. The V segment lost 4 bases and the J segment 5 bases; nucleotides outside the gene matches: 4. CDR3 size: 16 residues. The CDR3: CASSPRLAGGNNEQFF. The CDR3 DNA sequence: TGCGCCAGCAGCCCCCGACTAGCGGGGGGGAACAATGAGCAGTTCTTC.

The chain recombines TRBV21-1 with TRBJ2-3; the D call TRBD1 from the table was never checked on the DNA. TRBV21-1 is shown as a pseudogene. CDR3 length: 18 residues. CDR3 sequence: CASITEQSPAGSTDTQYF. The CDR3 DNA follows: TGTGCCAGCATAACGGAACAATCCCCCGCAGGTAGCACAGATACGCAGTATTTT.

V and J are TRBV30 and TRBJ1-3; 7 nucleotides match TRBD1. Per germline, CDR1 GTSNPN and CDR2 SVGIG (reference sequence). CDR3 length: 13 residues. Trimming at V came to 3 bases and at J to 6 bases, leaving 5 bases not matched to a gene. The CDR3 region has the DNA TGTGCCTGGAGCTTCGGGACAGCAAACACCATATATTTT. Its translation is CAWSFGTANTIYF.

The chain has TRBV7-6 and TRBJ2-5; D not certain. CDR1 SGHVS and CDR2 FNYEAQ come from the germline V gene. Trimming took off 4 bases at V and 1 base at J, with 16 bases between the two ends. This CDR3 spans 16 amino acids. The CDR3 here is CASSSRWKRTQETQYF. The CDR3 DNA sequence: TGTGCCAGCAGCTCCCGCTGGAAGCGAACCCAAGAGACCCAGTACTTC.

CDR3 coding DNA: TGTGCCAGCCGGGACAGGGCTTACGAGCAGTACTTC. Amino acid sequence: CASRDRAYEQYF. The chain uses TRBV27 and TRBJ2-7; TRBD1 aligns across 9 bases. CDR1 is MNHEY, CDR2 SMNVEV, per germline (reference sequence). The length of the CDR3 is 12 residues. J lost 4 bases, V lost 8 bases, and 3 bases had no gene match.

The CDR3 reads CAWSLPLGGGETQYF. The CDR3 DNA sequence: TGTGCCTGGAGCTTACCCTTGGGGGGAGGAGAGACCCAGTACTTC. The chain joins TRBV30 to TRBJ2-5; weak D call: TRBD2 (6 bases). The germline CDR1 and CDR2 sequences are GTSNPN and SVGIG (reference sequence). The CDR3 runs to 15 residues. V lost 3 bases to trimming and J lost 4 bases, with 18 bases between them.

This rearrangement joins TRBV30 to TRBJ1-1; the D gene is possibly TRBD1 (5 bases). Germline V lookup: CDR1 GTSNPN, CDR2 SVGIG (reference sequence). V gave up 3 bases and J gave up 7 bases, with 12 bases separating them. The CDR3 runs 12 residues. In nucleotides, the CDR3 is TGTGCCTGGAGGAGGGGCAGTGGTGAAGCTTTCTTT. The encoded protein is CAWRRGSGEAFF.